Shown below are 25 T cell receptor beta chains from a single sample sequenced in a study of Graves' ophthalmopathy and Graves' hyperthyroidism. Researchers took RNA transcripts and amplified TCR beta CDR3 regions from them. HTBI primers were employed in first-round RT-PCR, then a second-round multiplex PCR followed. TCRdb fed the multiplex PCR reads into MiXCR, producing one record per CDR3 protein. The repertoire holds around 1,000,000 distinct CDR3 sequences, with about two fifths as singletons. Sample: peripheral blood or thyroid tissue (not recorded which). These receptors came from an adult man with Graves' hyperthyroidism.

This clonotype showed up many times. This chain joins TRBV19 and TRBJ1-1; no clear D. V was shortened by 3 bases and J by 4 bases, with 12 bases between the two germline ends. The CDR3 extends over 14 amino acids. Germline-derived CDR1 and CDR2 are LNHDA and SQIVND (reference sequence). DNA for the CDR3: TGTGCCAGTAGTATCCGGGGTTTTATCACTGAAGCTTTCTTT. Protein sequence: CASSIRGFITEAFF.

This clonotype was observed at least ten times. The CDR3 loop reads CSARSGSFNSPLHF. Here the CDR3 DNA reads TGCAGTGCTAGATCAGGCAGCTTCAATTCACCCCTCCACTTT. The chain is built from TRBV20-1 and TRBJ1-6, with D uncertain. Germline values: CDR1 DFQATT, CDR2 SNEGSKA (reference sequence). V lost 2 bases, J lost 7 bases, and 12 bases lay in between. CDR3 length equals 14 residues.

This clonotype showed up just a few times. The chain joins TRBV10-3 to TRBJ1-5; tentatively, D is TRBD1 (5 bases). This CDR3 contains 15 residues. Germline CDR1 and CDR2: ENHRY and SYGVKD. The V gene lost 4 bases and the J gene lost 0 bases, with 10 bases spanning the gap. The CDR3 loop is CAISGDGHSNQPQHF. The CDR3 nucleotides read TGTGCCATCAGTGGAGACGGACATAGCAATCAGCCCCAGCATTTT.

This clonotype was counted at least ten times. The chain links TRBV5-8 to TRBJ1-2; the D gene is possibly TRBD1 (5 bases). This CDR3 contains 12 residues. The germline V and J ends were trimmed by 3 bases and 6 bases, with 9 bases remaining between them. CDR1 SGHTS and CDR2 YDEGEE come from the germline V gene. CDR3 sequence: CASSSTEHGYTF. In DNA form, the CDR3 reads TGTGCCAGCAGCTCGACAGAGCATGGCTACACCTTC.

This clonotype was seen many times. The chain has TRBV7-9 and TRBJ2-7, with D maybe TRBD2 (6 bases). The CDR3 covers 14 residues. Trimming removed 3 bases at V and 5 bases at J, with 14 bases between. Looked up from germline, CDR1 is SEHNR and CDR2 is FQNEAQ (reference sequence). The CDR3 sequence: CASSLSGPGDEQYF. CDR3 bases: TGTGCCAGCAGCTTGAGTGGACCGGGAGACGAGCAGTACTTC.

This clonotype appeared many times. This chain connects TRBV5-1 to TRBJ1-5, with unresolved D. Germline assignment: CDR1 SGHRS and CDR2 YFSETQ. Trimming cost V 7 bases and J 9 bases, with 20 bases left between them. The CDR3 has 14 amino acids. CDR3 in DNA: TGCGCCAGCGCGCCCCTTTCCAGGTCGGGGCCCCAGCATTTT. It yields the protein CASAPLSRSGPQHF.

The chain combines TRBV7-9 with TRBJ2-7; D unresolved. With 5 bases removed from V and 2 bases from J, the gap between germline ends came to 16 bases. The CDR3 length is 15 residues. From germline, CDR1 is SEHNR and CDR2 FQNEAQ (reference sequence). The CDR3 coding sequence is TGTGCCAGCAGCCACTCCCGGACCGTACCCTACGAGCAGTACTTC. Its protein product is CASSHSRTVPYEQYF. The whole variable domain, remainder taken from reference TRBV7-9 and TRBJ2-7, is DTGVSQNPRHKITKRGQNVTFRCDPISEHNRLYWYRQTLGQGPEFLTYFQNEAQLEKSRLLSDRFSAERPKGSFSTLEIQRTEQGDSAMYLCASSHSRTVPYEQYFGPGTRLTVT.

This clonotype was counted many times. V and J are TRBV7-9 and TRBJ1-6; D remains ambiguous. The CDR3 runs to 15 residues. Trimming took off 4 bases at V and 7 bases at J, with 14 bases between the two ends. Germline values: CDR1 SEHNR, CDR2 FQNEAQ (reference sequence). In DNA, the CDR3 is TGTGCCAGCAGCTACACTGGTATGATGAATTCACCCCTCCACTTT. This encodes CASSYTGMMNSPLHF.

V usage is TRBV12-3 or TRBV12-4 and J usage is TRBJ2-2; TRBD2 aligns across 14 bases. Trimming removed 5 bases from V and 2 bases from J; junction bases left unmatched: 7. The CDR3 extends over 18 amino acids. In nucleotides, the CDR3 is TGTGCCAGCAGTGCCTCGGGACTAGCGGGAGATAACACCGGGGAGCTGTTTTTT. Encoded protein: CASSASGLAGDNTGELFF.

This clonotype was seen repeatedly, ten times or more. The chain employs TRBV19 and TRBJ1-5; 7 positions agree with TRBD1. Unmatched junction bases numbered 7, after V lost 7 bases and J lost 1 base. Germline V gene sequence: CDR1 LNHDA, CDR2 SQIVND (reference sequence). The CDR3 contains 15 residues. CDR3 nucleotides: TGTGCCAGTATCTCCGGGACAGCGAGCAATCAGCCCCAGCATTTT. It yields the protein CASISGTASNQPQHF. Full variable domain (rest looked up from reference TRBV19 and TRBJ1-5): DGGITQSPKYLFRKEGQNVTLSCEQNLNHDAMYWYRQDPGQGLRLIYYSQIVNDFQKGDIAEGYSVSREKKESFPLTVTSAQKNPTAFYLCASISGTASNQPQHFGDGTRLSIL.

The rearrangement uses TRBV20-1 and TRBJ2-5, with TRBD2 matching over 11 bases. Germline CDR1 and CDR2: DFQATT and SNEGSKA (reference sequence). CDR3 length equals 16 residues. Unmatched junction bases numbered 7, after V lost 0 bases and J lost 4 bases. The CDR3 protein is CSARDRIAGGSETQYF. The DNA for the CDR3 is TGCAGTGCTAGAGATCGGATAGCGGGGGGGTCAGAGACCCAGTACTTC.

This clonotype was seen many times. V and J are TRBV24-1 and TRBJ1-1; D remains ambiguous. Germline V gene data show CDR1 as KGHDR and CDR2 as SFDVKD. Trimming took 5 bases from V and 1 from J, leaving 10 bases between them. This CDR3 region has 14 residues. The CDR3 loop reads CATSVGSRNTEAFF. CDR3 in DNA: TGTGCCACCAGTGTGGGGTCCAGGAACACTGAAGCTTTCTTT.

This clonotype came up a few times. V gene TRBV30 combines with J gene TRBJ2-5, with 7 bases lining up with TRBD2. The V gene's germline CDR1 is GTSNPN and CDR2 SVGIG (reference sequence). With 4 bases clipped from V and 1 base from J, the junction kept 3 bases outside the gene matches. The CDR3 runs 13 residues. The CDR3 spells CAWMWGGQETQYF. The CDR3 nucleotides are TGTGCCTGGATGTGGGGGGGCCAAGAGACCCAGTACTTC.

Ten or more counts support this clonotype. This chain uses TRBV2 with TRBJ2-7; either TRBD1 or TRBD2 may fit D (5 bases each). The V and J ends lost 3 bases and 2 bases respectively, with 11 bases between them. This CDR3 region has 14 residues. The germline V gene encodes CDR1 SNHLY and CDR2 FYNNEI. CDR3 in amino acids: CASSEAGSPYEQYF. The CDR3 nucleotides read TGTGCCAGCAGTGAGGCAGGGAGCCCCTACGAGCAGTACTTC.

This clonotype was counted ten times or more. The V and J genes are TRBV10-3 and TRBJ1-2; 7 bases align to TRBD1. CDR1 ENHRY and CDR2 SYGVKD come from the germline V gene. This CDR3 has 12 residues. J lost 8 bases, V lost 3 bases, and 3 bases had no gene match. CDR3 nucleotide sequence: TGTGCCATCAGTGAAGGGGGCGCGGGCTACACCTTC. Translating gives CAISEGGAGYTF.

This clonotype occurred once. It may be a read error: a sequence one base away is much more abundant. V is TRBV7-6 and J is TRBJ2-7; no definite D call. The CDR3 loop spans 12 amino acids. Trimming removed 4 bases from V and 2 bases from J, with 6 bases in between. CDR1 and CDR2 from the germline V gene are SGHVS and FNYEAQ. CDR3 region: CASSWATYEQYF. CDR3 DNA sequence: TGTGCCAGCAGCTGGGCTACCTACGAGCAGTACTTC.

The rearrangement uses TRBV6-2 or TRBV6-3 and TRBJ1-5; TRBD1 matches at 9 bases. This CDR3 region has 17 residues. The germline gives CDR1 MNHEY, CDR2 SVGEGT. V was clipped by 6 bases and J by 3 bases; unmatched bases: 12. This CDR3 is CASSKYRDRVNNQPQHF. The CDR3 region has the DNA TGTGCCAGCAGCAAATACCGGGACAGGGTCAACAATCAGCCCCAGCATTTT.

Concerning this clonotype: A much more abundant neighbour one base away suggests this may be a read error. The rearrangement links TRBV7-9 to TRBJ2-7, with D perhaps matching TRBD1 (6 bases). CDR3 length: 16 amino acids. CDR1 and CDR2 (germline): SEHNR, FQNEAQ (reference sequence). This CDR3 reads CAGSLGSGQHSYEQYF. The CDR3 DNA reads TGTGCCGGCAGCTTAGGAAGTGGACAGCACTCCTACGAGCAGTACTTC.

The genes are TRBV12-3 or TRBV12-4 and TRBJ1-2, with a tentative D call TRBD1 (5 bases). Trimming stripped 10 bases from V and 3 bases from J, with 9 bases between. This CDR3 spans 11 amino acids. In DNA form, the CDR3 reads TGTGCCACGGGGGGGTACTATGGCTACACCTTC. Translating gives CATGGYYGYTF.

This chain uses TRBV11-2 with TRBJ2-6; D not resolved. The CDR3 is 14 residues long. The germline CDR1 and CDR2 sequences are SGHAT and FQNNGV. The germline V and J ends were trimmed by 9 bases and 2 bases, with 11 bases remaining between them. The CDR3 DNA sequence: TGTGCCAGTAGAATGGGCGCTGGGGCCAACGTCCTGACTTTC. It translates to CASRMGAGANVLTF.

This clonotype was observed at least ten times. The J gene is TRBJ2-7, the V gene TRBV29-1, with 8 bases lining up with TRBD1. The V and J ends lost 1 base and 7 bases, in that order; junction bases with no gene match: 9. This CDR3 spans 14 amino acids. Germline V gene lookup returns CDR1 SQVTM and CDR2 ANQGSEA. The CDR3 DNA reads TGCAGCGTTGAAGCAGGGACAGGTAGATGGGAGCAGTACTTC. As protein: CSVEAGTGRWEQYF.

A few counts support this clonotype. The CDR3 DNA follows: TGTGCCAGCAGTCGAATGAGTCAGCCCCAGCATTTT. The encoded protein is CASSRMSQPQHF. The V gene is TRBV12-3 or TRBV12-4, the J gene TRBJ1-5, with D unclear. The V end lost 5 bases, the J end lost 6 bases, and 8 bases lay between the germline ends. The CDR3 consists of 12 residues.

The chain employs TRBV7-2 and TRBJ1-5; D is ambiguous. The CDR3 has 15 residues. The V and J ends lost 5 bases and 6 bases respectively, with 17 bases between them. Germline V CDR1 and CDR2: SGHTA, FQGNSA. CDR3 residues: CASSPQYGGFQPQHF. DNA of the CDR3: TGTGCCAGCAGCCCCCAGTACGGTGGCTTTCAGCCCCAGCATTTT.

Note on this clonotype: The junction does not match germline at one end; this may be a read error. This chain uses TRBV28 with TRBJ1-5; D unclear. The germline CDR1 and CDR2 sequences are MDHEN and SYDVKM. The CDR3 covers 14 residues. CDR3 amino acids: CANSLNLNNQPQHF. For the CDR3, the DNA is TGTGCCAACAGTTTAAACCTGAACAATCAGCCCCAGCATTTT.

This chain connects TRBV10-3 to TRBJ1-5; possibly TRBD1 for D (5 bases). Germline V gives CDR1 ENHRY, CDR2 SYGVKD. V shed 4 bases and J shed 7 bases, with 14 bases lying between them. This CDR3 is built from 14 residues. The CDR3, as DNA: TGTGCCATCAGTGCCCACGGGGGAGGGCAGCCCCAGCATTTT. This sequence encodes CAISAHGGGQPQHF.